The 20 T cell receptor beta chains reported below all come from one sample, sequenced in a study of cytomegalovirus exposure and HLA in healthy donors (dated by TCRdb to about 2017). The library was prepared using the immunoSEQ multiplex PCR assay. The multiplex PCR relied on a mix of 60 forward primers for TCR Vbeta segments and 13 reverse primers for TCR Jbeta segments. TCRdb mirrors the immuneACCESS table, restricted to in-frame sequences. Some clones are absent from its copies; in checked studies, under half trace to an unresolved V gene, and the reason for the others is unknown. This sample lists roughly 160,000 clones; approximately 85% were detected once. Of the sample, roughly 10% falls within the top ten clones. Sequenced: PBMCs. Source of these receptors: a man aged 50-59 years in good health and CMV-seropositive.

This rearrangement joins TRBV5-5 to TRBJ1-2; 7 nucleotides match TRBD1. The V gene end was trimmed by 0 bases and the J gene end by 6 bases; junction bases not matched to a gene: 5. This CDR3 spans 14 amino acids. Germline lookup yields CDR1 SGHKS and CDR2 YYEKEE (reference sequence). The DNA of the CDR3 is TGTGCCAGCAGCTTGGAACAGGGGATTAATGGCTACACCTTC. Its protein product is CASSLEQGINGYTF. Drawing the rest from reference TRBV5-5 and TRBJ1-2, the complete variable domain is DAGVTQSPTHLIKTRGQQVTLRCSPISGHKSVSWYQQVLGQGPQFIFQYYEKEERGRGNFPDRFSARQFPNYSSELNVNALLLGDSALYLCASSLEQGINGYTFGSGTRLTVV.

With regard to this clone: The junction does not match germline at one end; this may be a read error. This chain connects TRBV28 to TRBJ2-5; 8 bases line up with TRBD1. Germline values: CDR1 MDHEN, CDR2 SYDVKM. This CDR3 contains 13 residues. The CDR3 DNA reads as TGTGCCAGTATGGACAGGGTCCGAACCCCTCCAGACTTC. As protein: CASMDRVRTPPDF.

The chain carries TRBV30 and TRBJ1-1; D may be TRBD1 (6 bases). Germline lookup yields CDR1 GTSNPN and CDR2 SVGIG (reference sequence). Trimming left V 1 base short and J 1 base short, with 7 bases between. The CDR3 runs 13 residues. CDR3 in amino acids: CAWSATGNTEAFF. CDR3 DNA sequence: TGTGCCTGGAGTGCGACAGGGAACACTGAAGCTTTCTTT.

The chain recombines TRBV19 with TRBJ1-5; TRBD1 agrees at 8 bases. Looked up from germline, CDR1 is LNHDA and CDR2 is SQIVND (reference sequence). This CDR3 contains 16 residues. V dropped 8 bases and J dropped 2; count of bases not matched to a gene: 11. CDR3: CASRDRGQGGNQPQHF. CDR3 nucleotides: TGTGCCAGTCGCGACAGGGGCCAAGGGGGCAATCAGCCCCAGCATTTT.

J is TRBJ2-7 and V is TRBV19, with 7 positions matching TRBD2. With V trimmed by 5 bases and J by 3 bases, 7 bases remained unmatched. Germline V gives CDR1 LNHDA, CDR2 SQIVND (reference sequence). There are 14 residues in the CDR3. CDR3 residues: CASSGPAGVYEQYF. The CDR3 DNA is TGTGCCAGTAGTGGGCCGGCGGGGGTCTACGAGCAGTACTTC.

The chain couples TRBV7-9 to TRBJ1-2; D unresolved. This CDR3 spans 14 amino acids. V was trimmed by 5 bases and J by 0 bases, leaving 10 bases between them. Germline lookup yields CDR1 SEHNR and CDR2 FQNEAQ (reference sequence). The CDR3 nucleotides are TGTGCCAGCAGCGCCACAGTCACTAACTATGGCTACACCTTC. Translating it yields CASSATVTNYGYTF.

This clone has a single count. The chain joins TRBV7-2 to TRBJ2-2, with 9 bases lining up with TRBD1. The CDR3 consists of 16 residues. V lost 2 bases, J lost 4 bases, and 5 bases stayed unmatched. Germline-derived CDR1 and CDR2 are SGHTA and FQGNSA. The CDR3 here is CASSLYGTGSTGELFF. CDR3 DNA: TGTGCCAGCAGCTTATATGGGACAGGGAGCACCGGGGAGCTGTTTTTT.

The chain combines TRBV15 with TRBJ1-3; D unclear. The CDR3 extends over 16 amino acids. The germline CDR1 and CDR2 sequences are LNHNV and YYDKDF (reference sequence). The V gene lost 2 bases and the J gene lost 0 bases, with 11 bases spanning the gap. For the CDR3, the DNA is TGTGCCACCAGCAGAAGAGGCGGATACTCTGGAAACACCATATATTTT. Translated, it gives CATSRRGGYSGNTIYF.

In regard to this clone: A junction boundary mismatches the germline segment, possibly from a read error. CDR3 sequence: CASSSRGQGGGNTQYF. The CDR3 nucleotides read TGTGCTAGCAGCTCCAGGGGACAGGGCGGAGGGAATACGCAGTATTTT. The chain recombines TRBV7-7 with TRBJ2-3; 9 nucleotides line up with TRBD1. The CDR3 has 16 residues. Germline loops: CDR1 SSHAT, CDR2 FNYEAQ (reference sequence).

Only one count was recorded for this clone. V is TRBV30 and J is TRBJ1-5; D is perhaps TRBD1 (6 bases). This CDR3 is built from 15 residues. V shed 1 base and J shed 2 bases, with 12 bases lying between them. CDR1 is GTSNPN and CDR2 is SVGIG in the germline V gene (reference sequence). The CDR3 sequence: CAWSGQAKGNQPQHF. The DNA for the CDR3 is TGTGCCTGGAGTGGACAGGCAAAGGGCAATCAGCCCCAGCATTTT.

This clone was detected only a few times. This rearrangement joins TRBV7-2 to TRBJ1-4, with D perhaps matching TRBD1 (6 bases). The CDR3 runs 16 residues. V was clipped by 3 bases and J by 4 bases, with 15 bases between them. The germline gives CDR1 SGHTA, CDR2 FQGNSA. Written as DNA, the CDR3 is TGTGCCAGCAGCTTGGGGGGGGGCTCTAATAATGAAAAACTGTTTTTT. Protein: CASSLGGGSNNEKLFF.

The chain links TRBV5-1 to TRBJ2-3, with 11 bases aligning to TRBD2. The V gene's germline CDR1 is SGHRS and CDR2 YFSETQ. V lost 0 bases to trimming and J lost 5 bases; unmatched junction nucleotides: 5. The CDR3 loop spans 16 amino acids. CDR3 sequence reads: CASSLVLAGEVDTQYF. CDR3 nucleotides: TGCGCCAGCAGCTTGGTACTAGCGGGAGAAGTAGATACGCAGTATTTT.

This rearrangement joins TRBV28 to TRBJ2-3; D is possibly TRBD2 (6 bases). V gave up 4 bases and J gave up 2 bases, with 10 bases separating them. The CDR3 spans 14 residues. Germline CDR1 MDHEN, CDR2 SYDVKM. CDR3 coding DNA: TGTGCCAGCAGTTCGGGGAGGACCACAGATACGCAGTATTTT. This gives the protein CASSSGRTTDTQYF.

The rearrangement links TRBV18 to TRBJ1-2; D remains unclear. This CDR3 is 15 amino acids long. V dropped 3 bases and J dropped 1 base, with 12 bases sitting between them. Germline CDR1 KGHSH, CDR2 LQKENI. As DNA, the CDR3 is TGTGCCAGCTCACCGGAAGTTGGGAGTAACTATGGCTACACCTTC. This codes for CASSPEVGSNYGYTF.

This rearrangement joins TRBV30 to TRBJ2-7, with TRBD1 matching 8 bases. Trimming took 0 bases from V and 7 from J; bases not matched to a gene: 11. CDR1 is GTSNPN and CDR2 is SVGIG in the germline V gene (reference sequence). The CDR3 is 15 residues long. CDR3 loop: CAWSVPGAGGAEQYF. The CDR3 DNA reads as TGTGCCTGGAGTGTACCGGGCGCAGGGGGCGCGGAGCAGTACTTC.

This sequence joins TRBV28 and TRBJ2-3; D may be TRBD1 (6 bases). Germline lookup yields CDR1 MDHEN and CDR2 SYDVKM. CDR3 length: 15 amino acids. V lost 6 bases and J 4 bases, leaving 17 bases between the germline ends. The CDR3 nucleotides read TGTGCCAGCAGCACAGGGCGGAGGCCTTCAGATACGCAGTATTTT. Protein: CASSTGRRPSDTQYF.

The chain uses TRBV30 and TRBJ2-7, with 7 bases matching TRBD1. V lost 5 bases, J lost 5 bases, and 6 bases stayed unmatched. This CDR3 region has 12 residues. Looked up from germline, CDR1 is GTSNPN and CDR2 is SVGIG (reference sequence). CDR3 in DNA: TGTGCCTGGGGGGGACAGTACCACGAGCAGTACTTC. The encoded protein is CAWGGQYHEQYF.

The J gene is TRBJ1-2, the V gene TRBV2; D possibly corresponds to TRBD1 (6 bases). V gave up 6 bases and J gave up 4 bases, with 6 bases separating them. Germline V gene lookup returns CDR1 SNHLY and CDR2 FYNNEI. The CDR3 covers 11 residues. CDR3 coding DNA: TGTGCCAGCAGGGGGGCCTATGGCTACACCTTC. It codes for CASRGAYGYTF.

The rearrangement links TRBV9 to TRBJ2-2; no reliable D call. Germline V gene lookup returns CDR1 SGDLS and CDR2 YYNGEE. Deletions cut 3 bases from V and 2 bases from J, with 5 bases between. CDR3 length: 13 residues. CDR3 nucleotides: TGTGCCAGCAGCGGTACTAACACCGGGGAGCTGTTTTTT. Translation gives CASSGTNTGELFF.

The CDR3 reads CAISESTDTQYF. The CDR3 bases are TGTGCCATCAGTGAATCAACAGATACGCAGTATTTT. The chain is built from TRBV10-3 and TRBJ2-3, with no clear D. Trimming shortened V by 3 bases and J by 3 bases, and 4 bases separated the two germline ends. The CDR3 has 12 amino acids. Looked up from germline, CDR1 is ENHRY and CDR2 is SYGVKD.